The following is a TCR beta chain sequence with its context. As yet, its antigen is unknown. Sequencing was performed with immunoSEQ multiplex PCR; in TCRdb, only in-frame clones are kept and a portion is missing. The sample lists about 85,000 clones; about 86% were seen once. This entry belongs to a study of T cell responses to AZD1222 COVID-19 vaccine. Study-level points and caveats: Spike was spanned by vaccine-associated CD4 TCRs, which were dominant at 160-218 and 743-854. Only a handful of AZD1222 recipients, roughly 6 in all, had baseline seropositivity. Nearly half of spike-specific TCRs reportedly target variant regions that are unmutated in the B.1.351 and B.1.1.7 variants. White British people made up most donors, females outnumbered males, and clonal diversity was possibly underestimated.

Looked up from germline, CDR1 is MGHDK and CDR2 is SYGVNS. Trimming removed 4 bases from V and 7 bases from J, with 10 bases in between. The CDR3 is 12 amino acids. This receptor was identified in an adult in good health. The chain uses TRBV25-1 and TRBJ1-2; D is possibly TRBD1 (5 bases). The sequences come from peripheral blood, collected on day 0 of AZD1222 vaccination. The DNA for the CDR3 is TGTGCCAGCAGTGCCCAGGGAGGTGGCTACACCTTC. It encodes CASSAQGGGYTF.